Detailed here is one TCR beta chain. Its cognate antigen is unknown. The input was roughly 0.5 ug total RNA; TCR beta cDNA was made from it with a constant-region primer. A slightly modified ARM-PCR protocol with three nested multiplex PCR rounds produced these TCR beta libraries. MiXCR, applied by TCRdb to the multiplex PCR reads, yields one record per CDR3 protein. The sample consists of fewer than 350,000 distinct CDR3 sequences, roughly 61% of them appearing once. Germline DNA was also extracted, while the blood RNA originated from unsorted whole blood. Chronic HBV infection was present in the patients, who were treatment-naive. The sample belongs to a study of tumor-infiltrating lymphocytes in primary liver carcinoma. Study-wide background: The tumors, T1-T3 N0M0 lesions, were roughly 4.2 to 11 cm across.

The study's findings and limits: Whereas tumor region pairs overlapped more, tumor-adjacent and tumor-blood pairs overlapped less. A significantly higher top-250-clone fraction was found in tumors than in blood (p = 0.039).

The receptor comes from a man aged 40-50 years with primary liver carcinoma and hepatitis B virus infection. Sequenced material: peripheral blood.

The CDR3 protein is CASSPGGKGLARQRYEQYF. The CDR3 region has the DNA TGCGCCAGCAGCCCTGGGGGGAAGGGACTAGCGAGACAAAGGTACGAGCAGTACTTC. The chain recombines TRBV4-1 with TRBJ2-7, with 10 bases matching TRBD2. Looked up from germline, CDR1 is MGHRA and CDR2 is YSYEKL. The CDR3 consists of 19 residues. The V and J ends lost 4 bases and 4 bases, in that order; junction bases with no gene match: 19.